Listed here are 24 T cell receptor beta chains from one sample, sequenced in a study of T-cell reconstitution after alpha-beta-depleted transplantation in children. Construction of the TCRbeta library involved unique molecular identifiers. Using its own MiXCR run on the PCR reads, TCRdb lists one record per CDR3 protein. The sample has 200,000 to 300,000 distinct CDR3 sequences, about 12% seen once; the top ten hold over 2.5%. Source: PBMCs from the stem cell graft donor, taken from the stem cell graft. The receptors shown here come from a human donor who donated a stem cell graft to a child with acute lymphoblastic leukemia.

This CDR3 reads CAWSGDEANSPLHF. In DNA, the CDR3 is TGTGCCTGGAGTGGGGACGAGGCCAATTCACCCCTCCACTTT. This rearrangement joins TRBV30 to TRBJ1-6; possible D gene TRBD1, 5 bases. The V and J ends lost 1 base and 7 bases respectively, with 11 bases between them. This CDR3 spans 14 amino acids. Germline CDR1 GTSNPN, CDR2 SVGIG (reference sequence).

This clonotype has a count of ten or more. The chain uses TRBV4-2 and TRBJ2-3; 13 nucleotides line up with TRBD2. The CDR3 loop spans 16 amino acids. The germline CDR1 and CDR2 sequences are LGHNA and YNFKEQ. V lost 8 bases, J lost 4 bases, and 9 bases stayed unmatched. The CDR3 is CASQAGLAGEADTQYF. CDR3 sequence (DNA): TGTGCCAGCCAAGCCGGACTAGCGGGAGAGGCAGATACGCAGTATTTT.

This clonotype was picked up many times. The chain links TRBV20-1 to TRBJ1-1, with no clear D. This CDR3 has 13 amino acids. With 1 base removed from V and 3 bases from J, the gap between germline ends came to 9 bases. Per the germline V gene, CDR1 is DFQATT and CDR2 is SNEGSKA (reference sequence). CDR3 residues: CSARGSRDTEAFF. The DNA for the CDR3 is TGCAGTGCTAGAGGGAGTCGGGACACTGAAGCTTTCTTT.

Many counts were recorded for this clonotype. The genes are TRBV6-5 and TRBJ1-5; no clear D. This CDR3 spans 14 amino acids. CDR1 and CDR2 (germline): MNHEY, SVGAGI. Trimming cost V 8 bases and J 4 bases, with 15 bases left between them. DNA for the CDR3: TGTGCCAGCGGATACCGACTTGGAAATCAGCCCCAGCATTTT. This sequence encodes CASGYRLGNQPQHF.

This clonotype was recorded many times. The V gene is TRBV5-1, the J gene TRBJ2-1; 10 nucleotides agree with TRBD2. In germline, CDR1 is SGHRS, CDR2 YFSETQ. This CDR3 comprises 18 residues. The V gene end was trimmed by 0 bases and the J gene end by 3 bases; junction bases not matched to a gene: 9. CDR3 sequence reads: CASSLDLGTSANYNEQFF. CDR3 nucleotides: TGCGCCAGCAGCTTGGATCTTGGGACTAGCGCTAACTACAATGAGCAGTTCTTC.

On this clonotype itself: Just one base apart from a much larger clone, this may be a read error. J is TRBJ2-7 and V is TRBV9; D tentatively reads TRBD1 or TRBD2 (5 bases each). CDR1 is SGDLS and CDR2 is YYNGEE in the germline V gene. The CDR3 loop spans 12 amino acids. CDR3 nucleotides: TGTGCCAGCAGCCCGTCTGGGGACGAGCAGAACTTC. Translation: CASSPSGDEQNF.

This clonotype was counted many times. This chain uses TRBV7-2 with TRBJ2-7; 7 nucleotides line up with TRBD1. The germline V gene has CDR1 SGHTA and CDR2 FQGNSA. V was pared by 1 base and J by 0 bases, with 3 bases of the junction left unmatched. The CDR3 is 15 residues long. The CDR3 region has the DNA TGTGCCAGCAGCTTAGTAGGGGACAGCTCCTACGAGCAGTACTTC. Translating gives CASSLVGDSSYEQYF. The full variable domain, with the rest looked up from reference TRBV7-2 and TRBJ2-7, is GAGVSQSPSNKVTEKGKDVELRCDPISGHTALYWYRQSLGQGLEFLIYFQGNSAPDKSGLPSDRFSAERTGGSVSTLTIQRTQQEDSAVYLCASSLVGDSSYEQYFGPGTRLTVT.

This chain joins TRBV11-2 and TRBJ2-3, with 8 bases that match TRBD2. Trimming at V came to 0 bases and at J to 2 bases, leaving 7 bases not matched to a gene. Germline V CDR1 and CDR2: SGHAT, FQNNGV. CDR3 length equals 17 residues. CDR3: CASSLDGLAGNTDTQYF. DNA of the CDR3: TGTGCCAGCAGCTTAGATGGGCTAGCGGGCAACACAGATACGCAGTATTTT.

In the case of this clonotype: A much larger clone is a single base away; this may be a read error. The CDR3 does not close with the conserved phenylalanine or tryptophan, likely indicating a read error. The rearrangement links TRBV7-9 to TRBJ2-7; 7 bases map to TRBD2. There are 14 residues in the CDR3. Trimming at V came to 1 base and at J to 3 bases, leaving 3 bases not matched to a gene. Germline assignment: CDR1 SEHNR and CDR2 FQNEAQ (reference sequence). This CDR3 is CASSLGGEGYEQYL. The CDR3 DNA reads TGTGCCAGCAGCTTAGGGGGGGAGGGCTACGAGCAGTACTTG.

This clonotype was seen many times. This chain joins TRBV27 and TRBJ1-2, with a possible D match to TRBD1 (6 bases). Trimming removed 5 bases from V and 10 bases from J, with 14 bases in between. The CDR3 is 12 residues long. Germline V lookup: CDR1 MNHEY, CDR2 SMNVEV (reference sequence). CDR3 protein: CASSRPGHPYTF. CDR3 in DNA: TGTGCCAGCAGTCGCCCGGGACATCCCTACACCTTC.

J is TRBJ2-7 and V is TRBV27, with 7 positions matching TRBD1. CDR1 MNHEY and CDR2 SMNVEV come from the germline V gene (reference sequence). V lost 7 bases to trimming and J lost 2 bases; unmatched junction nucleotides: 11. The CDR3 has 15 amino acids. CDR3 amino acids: CASIPTPDRPYEQYF. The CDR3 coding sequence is TGTGCCAGCATACCTACTCCGGACAGGCCCTACGAGCAGTACTTC.

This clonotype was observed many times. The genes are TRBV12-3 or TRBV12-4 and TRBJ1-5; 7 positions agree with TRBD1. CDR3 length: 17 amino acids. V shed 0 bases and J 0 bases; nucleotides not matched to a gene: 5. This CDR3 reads CASSLAGTVLSNQPQHF. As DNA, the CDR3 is TGTGCCAGCAGTTTAGCCGGGACAGTCCTTAGCAATCAGCCCCAGCATTTT.

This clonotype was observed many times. Here the CDR3 reads CASRSSESTFQETQYF. CDR3 coding DNA: TGTGCCAGCCGCTCCTCGGAGAGTACCTTCCAAGAGACCCAGTACTTC. V gene TRBV5-5 combines with J gene TRBJ2-5; no definite D call. Looked up from germline, CDR1 is SGHKS and CDR2 is YYEKEE (reference sequence). The CDR3 totals 16 residues. With 7 bases removed from V and 1 base from J, the gap between germline ends came to 20 bases.

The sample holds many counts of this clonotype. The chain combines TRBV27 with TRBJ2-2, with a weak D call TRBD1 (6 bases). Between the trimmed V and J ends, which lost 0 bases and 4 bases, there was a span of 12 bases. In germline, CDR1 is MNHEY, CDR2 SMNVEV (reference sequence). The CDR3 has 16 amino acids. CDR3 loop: CASSLSTTGFTGELFF. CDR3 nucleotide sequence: TGTGCCAGCAGTTTATCGACAACAGGGTTCACCGGGGAGCTGTTTTTT.

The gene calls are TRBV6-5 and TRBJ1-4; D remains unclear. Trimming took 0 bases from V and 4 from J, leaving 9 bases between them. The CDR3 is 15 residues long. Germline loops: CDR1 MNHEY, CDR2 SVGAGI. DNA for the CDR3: TGTGCCAGCAGTTACTCGGTTCAAAGTAATGAAAAACTGTTTTTT. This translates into CASSYSVQSNEKLFF.

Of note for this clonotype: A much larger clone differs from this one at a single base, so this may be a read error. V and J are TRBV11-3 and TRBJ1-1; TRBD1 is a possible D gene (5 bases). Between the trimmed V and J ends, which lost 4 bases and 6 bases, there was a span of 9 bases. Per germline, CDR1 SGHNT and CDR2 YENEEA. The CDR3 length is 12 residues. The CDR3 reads CASSWGDSEAFF. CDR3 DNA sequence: TGTGCCAGCAGCTGGGGGGACTCTGAAGCTTTCTTT.

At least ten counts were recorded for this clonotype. CDR3 residues: CASSFGTSTDTQYF. The CDR3 DNA is TGTGCCAGCAGCTTCGGGACTAGCACAGATACGCAGTATTTT. The chain couples TRBV6-5 to TRBJ2-3; D is possibly TRBD2 (6 bases). With 6 bases removed from V and 0 bases from J, the gap between germline ends came to 10 bases. Looked up from germline, CDR1 is MNHEY and CDR2 is SVGAGI. The CDR3 totals 14 residues.

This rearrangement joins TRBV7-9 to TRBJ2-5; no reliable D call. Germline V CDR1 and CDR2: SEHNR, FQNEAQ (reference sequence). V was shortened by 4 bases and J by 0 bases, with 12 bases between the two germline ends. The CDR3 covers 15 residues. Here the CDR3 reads CASSSGPRYQETQYF. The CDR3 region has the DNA TGTGCCAGCAGCTCTGGACCGAGGTACCAAGAGACCCAGTACTTC.

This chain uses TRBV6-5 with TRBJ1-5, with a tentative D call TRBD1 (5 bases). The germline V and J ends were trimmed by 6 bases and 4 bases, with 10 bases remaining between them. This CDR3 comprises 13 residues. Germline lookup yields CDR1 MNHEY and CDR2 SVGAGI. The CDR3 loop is CASRRQINQPQHF. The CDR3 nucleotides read TGTGCCAGCAGGAGACAGATAAATCAGCCCCAGCATTTT.

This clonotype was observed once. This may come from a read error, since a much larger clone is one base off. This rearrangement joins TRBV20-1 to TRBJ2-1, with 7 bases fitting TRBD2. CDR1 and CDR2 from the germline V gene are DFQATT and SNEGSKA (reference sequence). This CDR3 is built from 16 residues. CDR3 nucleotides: TGCTGTGCTAGAGATCAAGAGGGGCGGGAGATCAATGAGCAGTTCTTC. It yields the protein CCARDQEGREINEQFF.

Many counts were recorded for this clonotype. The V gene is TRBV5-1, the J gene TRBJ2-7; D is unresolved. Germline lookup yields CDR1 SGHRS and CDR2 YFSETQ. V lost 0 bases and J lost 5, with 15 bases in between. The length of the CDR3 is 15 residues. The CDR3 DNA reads TGCGCCAGCAGCTTGGAAGGTTCTCCCAAGGACGAGCAGTACTTC. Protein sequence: CASSLEGSPKDEQYF.

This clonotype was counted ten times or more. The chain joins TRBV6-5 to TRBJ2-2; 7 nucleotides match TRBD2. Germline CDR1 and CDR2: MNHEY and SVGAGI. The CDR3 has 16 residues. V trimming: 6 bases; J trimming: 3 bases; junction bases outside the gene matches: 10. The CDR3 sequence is CASRVTGTTYTGELFF. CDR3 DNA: TGTGCCAGCAGGGTCACCGGGACTACGTACACCGGGGAGCTGTTTTTT.

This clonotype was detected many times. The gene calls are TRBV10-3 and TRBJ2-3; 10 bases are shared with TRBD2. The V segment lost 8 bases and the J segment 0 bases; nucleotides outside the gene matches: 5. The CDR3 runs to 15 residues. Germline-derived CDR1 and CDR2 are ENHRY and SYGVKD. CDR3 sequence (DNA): TGTGCCATCCTAGCGGGGGCCTCTAGCACAGATACGCAGTATTTT. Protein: CAILAGASSTDTQYF.

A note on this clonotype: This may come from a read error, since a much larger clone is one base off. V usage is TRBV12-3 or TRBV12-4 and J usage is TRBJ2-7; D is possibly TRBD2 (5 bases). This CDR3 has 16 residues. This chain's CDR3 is CASSIASHSTSYEQYF. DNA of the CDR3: TGTGCCAGCAGTATAGCGAGTCACTCAACATCCTACGAGCAGTACTTC.